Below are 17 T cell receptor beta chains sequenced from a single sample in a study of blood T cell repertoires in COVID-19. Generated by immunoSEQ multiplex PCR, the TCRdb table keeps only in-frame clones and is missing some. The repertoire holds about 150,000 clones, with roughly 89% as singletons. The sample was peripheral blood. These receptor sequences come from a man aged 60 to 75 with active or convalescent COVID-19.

CDR3 nucleotide sequence: TGTGCCAGCATCGAACAGGGGGACACTGAAGCTTTCTTT. Translated, it gives CASIEQGDTEAFF. The rearrangement uses TRBV6-5 and TRBJ1-1; 8 nucleotides match TRBD1. The CDR3 spans 13 residues. The junction had 4 bases not matched to a gene; V was cut back by 7 bases and J by 3 bases. Germline V gives CDR1 MNHEY, CDR2 SVGAGI.

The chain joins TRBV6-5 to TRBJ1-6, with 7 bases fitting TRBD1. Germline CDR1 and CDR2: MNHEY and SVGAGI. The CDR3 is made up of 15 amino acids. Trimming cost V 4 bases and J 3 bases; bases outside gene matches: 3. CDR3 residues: CASSWRDSYNSPLHF. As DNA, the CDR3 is TGTGCCAGCAGTTGGCGGGACAGCTATAATTCACCCCTCCACTTT.

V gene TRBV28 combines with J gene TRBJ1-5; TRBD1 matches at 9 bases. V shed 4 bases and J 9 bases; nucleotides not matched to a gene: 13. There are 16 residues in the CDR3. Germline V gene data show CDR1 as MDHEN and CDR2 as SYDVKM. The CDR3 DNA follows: TGTGCCAGCAGTTACTCATTCGGGACAGGGAGGCCGCCCCAGCATTTT. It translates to CASSYSFGTGRPPQHF.

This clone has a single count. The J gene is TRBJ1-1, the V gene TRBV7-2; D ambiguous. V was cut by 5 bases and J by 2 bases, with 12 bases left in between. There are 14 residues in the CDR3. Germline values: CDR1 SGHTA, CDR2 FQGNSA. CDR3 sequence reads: CASSPRRINTEAFF. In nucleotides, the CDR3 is TGTGCCAGCAGCCCTAGGAGGATTAACACTGAAGCTTTCTTT.

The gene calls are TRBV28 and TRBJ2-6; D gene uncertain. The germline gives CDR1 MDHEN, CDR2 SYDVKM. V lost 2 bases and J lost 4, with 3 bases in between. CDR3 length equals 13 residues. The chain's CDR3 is CASSLTGANVLTF. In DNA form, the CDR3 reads TGTGCCAGCAGTTTAACAGGGGCCAACGTCCTGACTTTC.

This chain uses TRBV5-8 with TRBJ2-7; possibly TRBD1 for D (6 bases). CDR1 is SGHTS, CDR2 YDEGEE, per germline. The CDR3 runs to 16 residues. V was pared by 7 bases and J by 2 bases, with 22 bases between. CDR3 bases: TGTGCCAGCCGCCCCAGGGGACAAATATCACCCTACGAGCAGTACTTC. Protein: CASRPRGQISPYEQYF. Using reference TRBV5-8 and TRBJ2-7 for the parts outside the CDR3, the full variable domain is EAGVTQSPTHLIKTRGQQATLRCSPISGHTSVYWYQQALGLGLQFLLWYDEGEERNRGNFPPRFSGRQFPNYSSELNVNALELEDSALYLCASRPRGQISPYEQYFGPGTRLTVT.

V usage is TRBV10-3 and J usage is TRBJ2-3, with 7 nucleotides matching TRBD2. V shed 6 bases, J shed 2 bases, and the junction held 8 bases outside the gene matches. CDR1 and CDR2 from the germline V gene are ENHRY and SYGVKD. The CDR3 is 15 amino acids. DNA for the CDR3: TGTGCCATCAGCGTAGGAGCGGGGACCACAGATACGCAGTATTTT. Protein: CAISVGAGTTDTQYF.

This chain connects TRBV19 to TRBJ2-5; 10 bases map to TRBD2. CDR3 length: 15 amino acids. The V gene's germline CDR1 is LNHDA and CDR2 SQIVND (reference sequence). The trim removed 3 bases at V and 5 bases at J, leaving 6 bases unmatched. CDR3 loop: CASSILAGAGETQYF. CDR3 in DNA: TGTGCCAGTAGTATCCTAGCGGGAGCTGGGGAGACCCAGTACTTC.

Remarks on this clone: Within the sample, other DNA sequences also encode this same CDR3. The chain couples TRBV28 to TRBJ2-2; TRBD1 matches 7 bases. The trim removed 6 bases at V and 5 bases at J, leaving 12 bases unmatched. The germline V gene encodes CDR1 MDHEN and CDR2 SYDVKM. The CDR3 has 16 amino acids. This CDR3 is CASRKGGGLGTGELFF. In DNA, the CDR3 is TGTGCCAGCAGAAAAGGGGGCGGTCTGGGGACCGGGGAGCTGTTTTTT. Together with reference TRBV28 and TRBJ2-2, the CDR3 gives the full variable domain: DVKVTQSSRYLVKRTGEKVFLECVQDMDHENMFWYRQDPGLGLRLIYFSYDVKMKEKGDIPEGYSVSREKKERFSLILESASTNQTSMYLCASRKGGGLGTGELFFGEGSRLTVL.

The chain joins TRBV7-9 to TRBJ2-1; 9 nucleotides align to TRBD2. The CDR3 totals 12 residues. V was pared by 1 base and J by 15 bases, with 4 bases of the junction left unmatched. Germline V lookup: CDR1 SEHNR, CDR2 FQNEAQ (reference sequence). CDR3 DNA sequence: TGTGCCAGCAGCTTAGGGCGGGAGGGGGTGTTCTTC. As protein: CASSLGREGVFF.

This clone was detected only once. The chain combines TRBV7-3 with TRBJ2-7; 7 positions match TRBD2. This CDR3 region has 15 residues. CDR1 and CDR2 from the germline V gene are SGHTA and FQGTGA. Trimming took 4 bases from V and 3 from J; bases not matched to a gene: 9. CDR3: CASSYGLGEGYEQYF. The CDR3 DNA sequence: TGTGCCAGCAGCTACGGACTAGGCGAGGGCTACGAGCAGTACTTC.

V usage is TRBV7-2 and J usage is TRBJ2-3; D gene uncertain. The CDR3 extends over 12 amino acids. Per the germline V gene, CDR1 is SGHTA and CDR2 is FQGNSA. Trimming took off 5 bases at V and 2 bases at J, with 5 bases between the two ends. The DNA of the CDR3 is TGTGCCAGCAGCCTCTCCACAGATACGCAGTATTTT. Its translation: CASSLSTDTQYF.

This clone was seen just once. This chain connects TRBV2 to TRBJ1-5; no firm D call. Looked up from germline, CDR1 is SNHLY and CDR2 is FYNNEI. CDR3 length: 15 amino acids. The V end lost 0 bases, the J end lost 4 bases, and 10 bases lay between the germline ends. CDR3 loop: CASSEARGSNQPQHF. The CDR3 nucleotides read TGTGCCAGCAGTGAAGCGCGGGGTTCAAATCAGCCCCAGCATTTT.

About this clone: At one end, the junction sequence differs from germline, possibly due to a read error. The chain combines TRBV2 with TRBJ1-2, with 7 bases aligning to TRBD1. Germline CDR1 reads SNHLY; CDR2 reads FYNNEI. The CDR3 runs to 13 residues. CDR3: CASREDREYGYTF. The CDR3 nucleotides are TGTGCCAGCAGGGAAGACAGGGAGTATGGCTACACCTTC. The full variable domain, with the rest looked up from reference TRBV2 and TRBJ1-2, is EPEVTQTPSHQVTQMGQEVILRCVPISNHLYFYWYRQILGQKVEFLVSFYNNEISEKSEIFDDQFSVERPDGSNFTLKIRSTKLEDSAMYFCASREDREYGYTFGSGTRLTVV.

CDR3 in DNA: TGCGCCAGCAGCCCCGGTGGGACAGGGGGCGGCTCAGATACGCAGTATTTT. Translation gives CASSPGGTGGGSDTQYF. The chain joins TRBV5-1 to TRBJ2-3; 12 bases are a match to TRBD1. Per the germline V gene, CDR1 is SGHRS and CDR2 is YFSETQ. The CDR3 consists of 17 residues. Germline trimming cut 4 bases from V and 4 bases from J; bases unmatched to any gene: 10.

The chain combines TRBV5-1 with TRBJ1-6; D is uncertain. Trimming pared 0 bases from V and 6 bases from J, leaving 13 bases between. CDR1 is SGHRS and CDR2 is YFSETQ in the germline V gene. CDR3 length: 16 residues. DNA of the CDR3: TGCGCCAGCAGCTTGGGGGCAGGTGCGGGTAATTCACCCCTCCACTTT. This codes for CASSLGAGAGNSPLHF.

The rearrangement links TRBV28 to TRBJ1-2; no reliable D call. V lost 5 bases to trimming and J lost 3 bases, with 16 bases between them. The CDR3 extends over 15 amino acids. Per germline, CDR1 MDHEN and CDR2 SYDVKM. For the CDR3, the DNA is TGTGCCAGCAGTACCCCGGCGGCTTCGGACTATGGCTACACCTTC. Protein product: CASSTPAASDYGYTF.